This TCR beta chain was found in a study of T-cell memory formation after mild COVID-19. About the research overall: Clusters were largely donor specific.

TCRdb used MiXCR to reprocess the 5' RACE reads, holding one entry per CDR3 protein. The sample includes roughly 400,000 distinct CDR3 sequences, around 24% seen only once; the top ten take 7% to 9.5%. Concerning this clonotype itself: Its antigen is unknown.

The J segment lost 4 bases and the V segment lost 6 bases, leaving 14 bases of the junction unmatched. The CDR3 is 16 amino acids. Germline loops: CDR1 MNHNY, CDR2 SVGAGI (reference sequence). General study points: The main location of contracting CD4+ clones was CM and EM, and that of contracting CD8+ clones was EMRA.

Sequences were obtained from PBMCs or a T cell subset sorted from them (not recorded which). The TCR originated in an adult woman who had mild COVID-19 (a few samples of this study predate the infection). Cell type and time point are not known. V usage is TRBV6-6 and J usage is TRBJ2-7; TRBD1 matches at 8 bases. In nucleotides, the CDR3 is TGTGCCAGCAGCTTCACGGACAGGGTTTATCCGTACGAGCAGTACTTC. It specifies CASSFTDRVYPYEQYF.